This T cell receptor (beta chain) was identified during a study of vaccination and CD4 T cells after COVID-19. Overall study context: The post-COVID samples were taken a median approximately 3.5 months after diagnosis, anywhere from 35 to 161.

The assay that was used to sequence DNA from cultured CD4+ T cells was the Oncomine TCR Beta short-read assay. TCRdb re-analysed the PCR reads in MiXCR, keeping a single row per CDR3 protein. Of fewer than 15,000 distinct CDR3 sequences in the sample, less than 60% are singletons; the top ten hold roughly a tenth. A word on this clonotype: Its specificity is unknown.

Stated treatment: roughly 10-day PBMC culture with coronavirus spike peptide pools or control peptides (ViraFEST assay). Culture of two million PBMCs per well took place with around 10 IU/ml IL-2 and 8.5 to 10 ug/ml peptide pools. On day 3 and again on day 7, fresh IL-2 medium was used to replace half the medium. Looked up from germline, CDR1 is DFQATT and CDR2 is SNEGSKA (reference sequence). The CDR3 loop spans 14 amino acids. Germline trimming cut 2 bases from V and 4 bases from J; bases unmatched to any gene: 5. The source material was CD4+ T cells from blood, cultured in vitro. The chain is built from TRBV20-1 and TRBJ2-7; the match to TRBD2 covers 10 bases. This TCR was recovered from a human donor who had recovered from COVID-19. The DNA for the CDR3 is TGCAGTGCTAGATCTCCTAGCGGGAGTTACGAGCAGTACTTC. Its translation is CSARSPSGSYEQYF.